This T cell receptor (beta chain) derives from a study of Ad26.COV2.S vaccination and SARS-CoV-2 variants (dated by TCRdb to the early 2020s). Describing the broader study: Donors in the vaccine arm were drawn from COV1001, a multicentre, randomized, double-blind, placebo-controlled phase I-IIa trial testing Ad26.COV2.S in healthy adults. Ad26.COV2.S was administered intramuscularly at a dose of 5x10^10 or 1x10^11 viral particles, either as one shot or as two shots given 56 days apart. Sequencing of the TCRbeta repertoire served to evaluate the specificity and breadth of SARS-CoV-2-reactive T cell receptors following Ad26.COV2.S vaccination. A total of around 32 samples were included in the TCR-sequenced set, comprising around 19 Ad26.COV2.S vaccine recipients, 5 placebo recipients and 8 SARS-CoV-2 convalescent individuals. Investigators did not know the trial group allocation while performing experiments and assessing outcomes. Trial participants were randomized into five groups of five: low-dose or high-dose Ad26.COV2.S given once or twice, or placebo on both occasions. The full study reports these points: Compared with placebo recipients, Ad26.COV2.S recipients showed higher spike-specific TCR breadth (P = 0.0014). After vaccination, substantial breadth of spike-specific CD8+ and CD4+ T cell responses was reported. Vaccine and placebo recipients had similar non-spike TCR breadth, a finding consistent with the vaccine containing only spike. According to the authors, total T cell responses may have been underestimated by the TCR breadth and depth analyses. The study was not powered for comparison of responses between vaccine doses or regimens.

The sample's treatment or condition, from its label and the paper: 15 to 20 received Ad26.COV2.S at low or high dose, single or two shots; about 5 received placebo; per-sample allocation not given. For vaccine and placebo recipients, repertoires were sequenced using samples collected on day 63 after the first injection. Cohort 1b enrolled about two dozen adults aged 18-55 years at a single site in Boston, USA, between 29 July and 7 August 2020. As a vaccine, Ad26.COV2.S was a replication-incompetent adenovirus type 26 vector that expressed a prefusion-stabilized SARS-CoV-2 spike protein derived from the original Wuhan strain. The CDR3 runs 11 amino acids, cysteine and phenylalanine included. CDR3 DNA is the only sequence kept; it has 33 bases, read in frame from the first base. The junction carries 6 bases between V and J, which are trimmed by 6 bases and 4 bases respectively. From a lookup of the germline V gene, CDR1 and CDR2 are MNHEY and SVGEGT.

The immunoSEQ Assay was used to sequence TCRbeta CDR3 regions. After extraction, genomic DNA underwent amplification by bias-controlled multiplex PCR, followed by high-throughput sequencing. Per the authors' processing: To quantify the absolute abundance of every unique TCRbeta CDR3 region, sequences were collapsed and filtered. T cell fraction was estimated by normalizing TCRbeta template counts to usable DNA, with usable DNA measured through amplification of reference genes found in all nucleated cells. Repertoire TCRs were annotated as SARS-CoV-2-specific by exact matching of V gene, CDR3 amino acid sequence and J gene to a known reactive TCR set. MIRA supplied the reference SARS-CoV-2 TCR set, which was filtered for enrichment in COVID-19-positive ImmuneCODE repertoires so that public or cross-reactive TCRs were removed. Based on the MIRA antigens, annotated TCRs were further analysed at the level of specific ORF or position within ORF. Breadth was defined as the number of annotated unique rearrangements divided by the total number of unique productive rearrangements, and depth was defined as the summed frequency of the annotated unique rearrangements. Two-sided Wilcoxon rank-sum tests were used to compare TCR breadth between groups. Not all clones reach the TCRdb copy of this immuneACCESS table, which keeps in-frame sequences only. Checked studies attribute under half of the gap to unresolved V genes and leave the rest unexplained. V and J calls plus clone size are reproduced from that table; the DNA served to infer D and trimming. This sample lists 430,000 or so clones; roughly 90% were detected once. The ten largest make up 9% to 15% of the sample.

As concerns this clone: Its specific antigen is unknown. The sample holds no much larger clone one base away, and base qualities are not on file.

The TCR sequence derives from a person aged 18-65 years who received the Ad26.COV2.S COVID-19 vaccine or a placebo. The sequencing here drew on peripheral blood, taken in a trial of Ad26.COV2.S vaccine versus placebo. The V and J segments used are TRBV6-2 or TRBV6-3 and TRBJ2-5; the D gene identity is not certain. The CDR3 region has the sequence CASSHPETQYF. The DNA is TGTGCCAGCAGCCATCCAGAGACCCAGTACTTC.